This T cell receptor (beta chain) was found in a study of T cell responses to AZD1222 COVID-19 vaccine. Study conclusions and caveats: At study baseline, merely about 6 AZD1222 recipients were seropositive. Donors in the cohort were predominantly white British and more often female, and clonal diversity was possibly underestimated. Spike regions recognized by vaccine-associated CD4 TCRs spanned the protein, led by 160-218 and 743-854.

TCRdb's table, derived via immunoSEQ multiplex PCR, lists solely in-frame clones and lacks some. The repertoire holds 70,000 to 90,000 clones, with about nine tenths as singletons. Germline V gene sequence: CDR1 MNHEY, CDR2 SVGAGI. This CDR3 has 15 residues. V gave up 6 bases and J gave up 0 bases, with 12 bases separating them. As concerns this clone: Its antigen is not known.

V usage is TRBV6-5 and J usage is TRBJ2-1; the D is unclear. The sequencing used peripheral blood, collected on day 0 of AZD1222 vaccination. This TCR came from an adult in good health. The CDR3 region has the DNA TGTGCCAGCAGCCTAACTTCAAGCTCCTACAATGAGCAGTTCTTC. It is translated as CASSLTSSSYNEQFF.